Following are 26 T cell receptor beta chains from one sample sequenced in a study of blood T cell repertoires in COVID-19. The table came from immunoSEQ multiplex PCR; TCRdb's copy has only in-frame clones and leaves some out. The sample consists of around 70,000 clones, about 92% of them appearing once. The specimen was peripheral blood. These receptors all stem from a man aged 45-65 years with acute or convalescent COVID-19.

The CDR3 DNA reads TGTGCCACCAGTGATAGAGGTGGAGGCACAGATACGCAGTATTTT. This gives the protein CATSDRGGGTDTQYF. V is TRBV24-1 and J is TRBJ2-3; no definite D call. The germline V gene has CDR1 KGHDR and CDR2 SFDVKD. The CDR3 totals 15 residues. The V end was cut by 3 bases, the J end by 1 base, with 10 bases between.

This sequence joins TRBV7-8 and TRBJ2-2, with a weak D call TRBD1 (6 bases). The germline CDR1 and CDR2 sequences are SGHVS and FQNEAQ. CDR3 length: 17 amino acids. The V end was cut by 1 base, the J end by 3 bases, with 15 bases between. CDR3 protein: CASSLGGRGSDTGELFF. In DNA form, the CDR3 reads TGTGCCAGCAGCTTAGGCGGCAGGGGAAGTGACACCGGGGAGCTGTTTTTT.

V is TRBV7-9 and J is TRBJ1-1, with unresolved D. Germline CDR1 and CDR2: SEHNR and FQNEAQ (reference sequence). V was trimmed by 5 bases and J by 1 base, leaving 8 bases between them. The CDR3 covers 13 residues. CDR3: CASSQQPNTEAFF. The DNA of the CDR3 is TGTGCCAGCAGCCAACAACCGAACACTGAAGCTTTCTTT. The whole variable domain, remainder taken from reference TRBV7-9 and TRBJ1-1, is DTGVSQNPRHKITKRGQNVTFRCDPISEHNRLYWYRQTLGQGPEFLTYFQNEAQLEKSRLLSDRFSAERPKGSFSTLEIQRTEQGDSAMYLCASSQQPNTEAFFGQGTRLTVV.

V is TRBV10-1 and J is TRBJ2-5; D not certain. CDR1 WNHNN and CDR2 SYGVQD come from the germline V gene (reference sequence). This CDR3 comprises 14 residues. V lost 0 bases to trimming and J lost 4 bases, with 9 bases between them. The CDR3 nucleotides are TGCGCCAGCAGTGAGTCTATGGGCCCAGAGACCCAGTACTTC. It yields the protein CASSESMGPETQYF.

The J gene is TRBJ1-6, the V gene TRBV14; 10 nucleotides align to TRBD1. Looked up from germline, CDR1 is SGHDN and CDR2 is FVKESK. The V gene end was trimmed by 1 base and the J gene end by 9 bases; junction bases not matched to a gene: 3. The CDR3 consists of 15 residues. Here the CDR3 reads CASSQGQGATSPLHF. The CDR3 DNA reads TGTGCCAGCAGCCAAGGACAGGGGGCAACTTCACCCCTCCACTTT.

Here the CDR3 reads CASSLVSRTGSFF. In DNA form, the CDR3 reads TGTGCCAGCAGCTTAGTTTCGAGGACAGGGAGCTTCTTT. This chain connects TRBV7-8 to TRBJ1-1; 8 bases align to TRBD1. V dropped 1 base and J dropped 14; count of bases not matched to a gene: 9. The germline gives CDR1 SGHVS, CDR2 FQNEAQ. The CDR3 is 13 amino acids.

The chain has TRBV27 and TRBJ2-7; 12 bases fit TRBD2. Germline CDR1 and CDR2: MNHEY and SMNVEV (reference sequence). The CDR3 loop spans 15 amino acids. V lost 4 bases to trimming and J lost 3 bases; unmatched junction nucleotides: 4. The CDR3 nucleotides are TGTGCCAGCAGTTACACTAGCGGGGGGCGCTACGAGCAGTACTTC. Amino acid sequence: CASSYTSGGRYEQYF.

As regards this clone: Sequence at one end of the junction differs from germline and may be a read error. The chain combines TRBV3-1 (or the pseudogene TRBV3-2) with TRBJ1-2, with a weak D call TRBD1 (6 bases). CDR3 length: 14 residues. Germline lookup yields CDR1 LGHDT and CDR2 YNNKEL (reference sequence). DNA for the CDR3: TGTGCCAGCAACCAAGGGGGACAAAACTATGGCTACACCTTC. Translation gives CASNQGGQNYGYTF.

The chain links TRBV4-3 to TRBJ2-2; 7 nucleotides align to TRBD1. Looked up from germline, CDR1 is LGHNA and CDR2 is YSLEER. This CDR3 is built from 15 residues. Trimming at V came to 3 bases and at J to 5 bases, leaving 6 bases not matched to a gene. In DNA, the CDR3 is TGCGCCAGCAGCCACCGGGACAGCGATACCGGGGAGCTGTTTTTT. Amino acids: CASSHRDSDTGELFF.

The chain links TRBV7-9 to TRBJ2-5; D is undetermined. This CDR3 has 13 amino acids. Germline loops: CDR1 SEHNR, CDR2 FQNEAQ (reference sequence). The ends were cut back, 1 base at V and 3 bases at J, with 6 bases in the middle. CDR3: CASSLVVEETQYF. CDR3 sequence (DNA): TGTGCCAGCAGCTTAGTGGTAGAAGAGACCCAGTACTTC.

J is TRBJ2-3 and V is TRBV9; perhaps TRBD2 as D (6 bases). CDR3 size: 14 residues. V was shortened by 6 bases and J by 0 bases, with 11 bases between the two germline ends. The germline V gene has CDR1 SGDLS and CDR2 YYNGEE. The CDR3 loop is CASMGGGSTDTQYF. For the CDR3, the DNA is TGTGCCAGCATGGGTGGGGGGAGCACAGATACGCAGTATTTT.

The genes are TRBV28 and TRBJ2-2; D may be TRBD1 (5 bases). Germline lookup yields CDR1 MDHEN and CDR2 SYDVKM. This CDR3 has 16 residues. V lost 6 bases to trimming and J lost 4 bases, with 18 bases between them. CDR3 nucleotide sequence: TGTGCCAGCAGGAGTGGTGGGGCTCCGAGCACCGGGGAGCTGTTTTTT. It codes for CASRSGGAPSTGELFF. Full variable domain (remainder filled in from reference TRBV28 and TRBJ2-2): DVKVTQSSRYLVKRTGEKVFLECVQDMDHENMFWYRQDPGLGLRLIYFSYDVKMKEKGDIPEGYSVSREKKERFSLILESASTNQTSMYLCASRSGGAPSTGELFFGEGSRLTVL.

The rearrangement uses TRBV2 and TRBJ2-2; 8 positions match TRBD1. This CDR3 comprises 15 residues. V was clipped by 0 bases and J by 5 bases; unmatched bases: 2. Germline loops: CDR1 SNHLY, CDR2 FYNNEI. CDR3 residues: CASSEAGQVTGELFF. CDR3 bases: TGTGCCAGCAGTGAAGCGGGACAGGTTACCGGGGAGCTGTTTTTT.

A note on this clone: One junction end disagrees with the germline gene, perhaps due to a read error. The chain recombines TRBV7-7 with TRBJ1-6; unclear D gene. In germline, CDR1 is SSHAT, CDR2 FNYEAQ (reference sequence). CDR3 length: 15 residues. The CDR3 nucleotides read TGTGCTAGCAGCTTAGGACTGTCCAATAATTCACCCCTCCACTTT. Its protein is CASSLGLSNNSPLHF.

CDR3 residues: CASSPSPLLGQGGYGYTF. The CDR3 DNA reads TGTGCCAGTAGCCCATCCCCCCTCCTGGGACAGGGCGGCTATGGCTACACCTTC. J is TRBJ1-2 and V is TRBV19; 9 bases line up with TRBD1. Germline lookup yields CDR1 LNHDA and CDR2 SQIVND (reference sequence). Trimming took 6 bases from V and 4 from J; bases not matched to a gene: 18. This CDR3 contains 18 residues. The full variable domain, with the rest looked up from reference TRBV19 and TRBJ1-2, is DGGITQSPKYLFRKEGQNVTLSCEQNLNHDAMYWYRQDPGQGLRLIYYSQIVNDFQKGDIAEGYSVSREKKESFPLTVTSAQKNPTAFYLCASSPSPLLGQGGYGYTFGSGTRLTVV.

The chain has TRBV7-9 and TRBJ2-2, with TRBD2 matching over 7 bases. This CDR3 is 15 amino acids long. V was clipped by 5 bases and J by 5 bases; unmatched bases: 8. The germline CDR1 and CDR2 sequences are SEHNR and FQNEAQ (reference sequence). The CDR3 spells CASSSRERDTGELFF. The CDR3, as DNA: TGTGCCAGCAGCAGTAGGGAGCGGGATACCGGGGAGCTGTTTTTT.

The chain joins TRBV19 to TRBJ2-2, with D perhaps TRBD1 (6 bases). V was trimmed by 7 bases and J by 6 bases, leaving 24 bases between them. Germline V CDR1 and CDR2: LNHDA, SQIVND (reference sequence). This CDR3 is 17 amino acids long. The CDR3 bases are TGTGCCAGTAATCCAGTCCCCCAGGGGCGTGTTGCCGGGGAGCTGTTTTTT. Its protein is CASNPVPQGRVAGELFF.

The rearrangement links TRBV19 to TRBJ1-5, with D hard to call. Germline V lookup: CDR1 LNHDA, CDR2 SQIVND (reference sequence). The V end lost 3 bases, the J end lost 0 bases, and 9 bases lay between the germline ends. CDR3 length equals 15 residues. The CDR3 nucleotides read TGTGCCAGTAGTATTGCCGGGTATAGCAATCAGCCCCAGCATTTT. Translating it yields CASSIAGYSNQPQHF.

The gene calls are TRBV6-5 and TRBJ2-3; 8 bases align to TRBD2. The CDR3 contains 14 residues. The trim removed 7 bases at V and 0 bases at J, leaving 3 bases unmatched. Germline V gene data show CDR1 as MNHEY and CDR2 as SVGAGI. The CDR3 sequence is CASTAGASTDTQYF. The CDR3 DNA reads TGTGCCAGCACAGCGGGGGCCAGCACAGATACGCAGTATTTT.

This chain joins TRBV27 and TRBJ1-3; TRBD1 matches 8 bases. V lost 6 bases and J lost 4; bases outside the gene matches: 5. This CDR3 region has 14 residues. CDR1 is MNHEY and CDR2 is SMNVEV in the germline V gene (reference sequence). In DNA form, the CDR3 reads TGTGCCAGCAGCTCGACAGGGGTCGGAAACACCATATATTTT. Amino acid sequence: CASSSTGVGNTIYF.

V usage is TRBV25-1 and J usage is TRBJ2-1; weak D call: TRBD2 (5 bases). This CDR3 spans 14 amino acids. Germline V gives CDR1 MGHDK, CDR2 SYGVNS. V shed 0 bases and J shed 6 bases, with 9 bases lying between them. The CDR3 nucleotides are TGTGCCAGCAGTGAATATTGGGAGCTCAATGAGCAGTTCTTC. This sequence encodes CASSEYWELNEQFF.

The J gene is TRBJ1-5, the V gene TRBV19; D is possibly TRBD1 (5 bases). The germline V gene has CDR1 LNHDA and CDR2 SQIVND (reference sequence). The V end was cut by 5 bases, the J end by 0 bases, with 17 bases between. This CDR3 comprises 17 residues. This CDR3 is CASSSEDSSYSNQPQHF. CDR3 nucleotides: TGTGCCAGTAGTTCCGAAGACAGTTCTTATAGCAATCAGCCCCAGCATTTT.

A note on this clone: Germline and junction disagree at one end, which may indicate a read error. CDR3 amino acids: CASSKTLTGQETQYF. The CDR3 region has the DNA TGTGCTAGCAGCAAAACCTTGACTGGCCAAGAGACCCAGTACTTC. This chain connects TRBV7-7 to TRBJ2-5; D remains ambiguous. Germline assignment: CDR1 SSHAT and CDR2 FNYEAQ (reference sequence). This CDR3 has 15 amino acids.

The V gene is TRBV30, the J gene TRBJ2-3; 9 nucleotides line up with TRBD1. With V trimmed by 1 base and J by 4 bases, 0 bases remained unmatched. The germline V gene encodes CDR1 GTSNPN and CDR2 SVGIG (reference sequence). This CDR3 has 13 amino acids. Here the CDR3 DNA reads TGTGCCTGGAGTGGACAGGGGGCAGATACGCAGTATTTT. Its protein product is CAWSGQGADTQYF. Full variable domain (remainder filled in from reference TRBV30 and TRBJ2-3): SQTIHQWPATLVQPVGSPLSLECTVEGTSNPNLYWYRQAAGRGLQLLFYSVGIGQISSEVPQNLSASRPQDRQFILSSKKLLLSDSGFYLCAWSGQGADTQYFGPGTRLTVL.

This chain uses TRBV6-5 with TRBJ2-1; D may be TRBD2 (5 bases). CDR3 length: 15 amino acids. Trimming removed 0 bases from V and 5 bases from J, with 11 bases in between. Germline V gives CDR1 MNHEY, CDR2 SVGAGI. In nucleotides, the CDR3 is TGTGCCAGCAGTTACTCGATCGAGACTAACAATGAGCAGTTCTTC. It encodes CASSYSIETNNEQFF.

The genes are TRBV9 and TRBJ2-2; no clear D. From germline, CDR1 is SGDLS and CDR2 YYNGEE. This CDR3 is built from 13 residues. The V gene lost 0 bases and the J gene lost 7 bases, with 7 bases spanning the gap. CDR3 DNA: TGTGCCAGCAGCGTAGGTAGAGGCGGGGAGCTGTTTTTT. Amino acids: CASSVGRGGELFF.